This T cell receptor (beta chain) is from a study of T-cell reconstitution after alpha-beta-depleted transplantation in children. Broader study findings: High day-60 TCRbeta diversity in some patients came from surviving recipient T cells and thymic progenitors.

Preparation of the TCRbeta library involved a method that used unique molecular identifiers. Each CDR3 protein is one row after TCRdb ran MiXCR on the PCR reads. The profile shows 300,000 to 400,000 distinct CDR3 sequences, about 16% of them singletons. The length of the CDR3 is 13 residues. CDR1 and CDR2 from the germline V gene are ENHRY and SYGVKD. V lost 0 bases and J lost 6; bases outside the gene matches: 1. Notes on this clonotype: Its target is not known.

Sequences were derived from PBMCs, mostly from graft donor cells, sampled 360 days after TCRalphabeta/CD19-depleted stem cell transplant. The chain is built from TRBV10-3 and TRBJ2-7; 8 nucleotides line up with TRBD1. The clonotype comes from a male patient between 2 and 10 years old who had a stem cell transplant for acute lymphoblastic leukemia, so the T cells may come from the graft donor. The CDR3 sequence: CAISESTGVEQYF. The CDR3 nucleotides read TGTGCCATCAGTGAGTCGACAGGGGTCGAGCAGTACTTC.